A selection of T cell receptor beta chains follows, all from one sample in a study of blood T cell repertoires in COVID-19. Produced via immunoSEQ multiplex PCR; TCRdb's table is partial and in-frame only. Of roughly 200,000 clones listed, about 80% are singletons. Sequencing was performed on peripheral blood. Receptors were obtained from a man in his fifties or sixties with active or convalescent COVID-19. The CDR3 runs from the conserved cysteine through the conserved F or W. A D gene is named only where the DNA matches it firmly. Clone size is given for some rows only: seen once, a few or many times, or a class if the clone is expanded.

D	J	V	size	DNA	CDR3
-	TRBJ2-3	TRBV11-2	-	TGTGCCAGCAGCGCCTCGGGACTTGTATACGGGGAGTATTTT	CASSASGLVYGEYF
TRBD1	TRBJ2-7	TRBV5-1	-	TGCGCCAGCAGCTTGGGAGGGGGCGAATACGAGCAGTACTTC	CASSLGGGEYEQYF
-	TRBJ2-1	TRBV14	-	TGTGCCAGCAGCCAAGTTAGGGGAGGCTACAATGAGCAGTTCTTC	CASSQVRGGYNEQFF
-	TRBJ1-5	TRBV23-1	-	TGCGCCAGCAGTCAATCTTGTACTCCCGGTCGCAATCAGCCCCAGCATTTT	CASSQSCTPGRNQPQHF
TRBD1	TRBJ2-3	TRBV9	once	TGTGCCAGCAGCGTCAGGGGGAGCACAGATACGCAGTATTTT	CASSVRGSTDTQYF
-	TRBJ2-1	TRBV29-1	once	TGCAGCGTTGACGGGGTTCCGCATGATGAGCAGTTCTTC	CSVDGVPHDEQFF
TRBD2	TRBJ2-1	TRBV4-2	-	TGTGCCAGCAGCCAAGCACTAGCGGGTGATTCCTACAATGAGCAGTTCTTC	CASSQALAGDSYNEQFF
-	TRBJ2-7	TRBV19	few	TGTGCCAGTAGTATAGCCGGGACTTTCTCCTACGAGCAGTACTTC	CASSIAGTFSYEQYF
-	TRBJ2-5	TRBV9	-	TGTGCCAGCAGCGTAGATGGCAGGGGAGAGACCCAGTACTTC	CASSVDGRGETQYF
-	TRBJ1-1	TRBV5-1	-	TGCGCCAGCAGCTTGGGCAGGAACACTGAAGCTTTCTTT	CASSLGRNTEAFF
-	TRBJ1-3	TRBV5-6	-	TGTGCCAGCAGCCGCCTCCCTCAGATTTCTGGAAACACCATATATTTT	CASSRLPQISGNTIYF
-	TRBJ2-2	TRBV5-1	-	TGCGCCAGCAGCTTGGCTACGGTGAACACCGGGGAGCTGTTTTTT	CASSLATVNTGELFF
-	TRBJ2-7	TRBV14	-	TGTGCCAGCAGCCAAGAGGGCCGGACTAACTACGAGCAGTACTTC	CASSQEGRTNYEQYF
TRBD1	TRBJ2-7	TRBV5-1	-	TGCGCCAGCTCCCGGGACAGGGGGGACTACGAGCAGTACTTC	CASSRDRGDYEQYF
-	TRBJ2-1	TRBV24-1	few	TGTGCCACCAGTGATTTAGCGGGCGATGAGCAGTTCTTC	CATSDLAGDEQFF
-	TRBJ1-2	TRBV15	-	TGTGCCACCAGCAGAAGACAAGCGGCTGGCTACACCTTC	CATSRRQAAGYTF